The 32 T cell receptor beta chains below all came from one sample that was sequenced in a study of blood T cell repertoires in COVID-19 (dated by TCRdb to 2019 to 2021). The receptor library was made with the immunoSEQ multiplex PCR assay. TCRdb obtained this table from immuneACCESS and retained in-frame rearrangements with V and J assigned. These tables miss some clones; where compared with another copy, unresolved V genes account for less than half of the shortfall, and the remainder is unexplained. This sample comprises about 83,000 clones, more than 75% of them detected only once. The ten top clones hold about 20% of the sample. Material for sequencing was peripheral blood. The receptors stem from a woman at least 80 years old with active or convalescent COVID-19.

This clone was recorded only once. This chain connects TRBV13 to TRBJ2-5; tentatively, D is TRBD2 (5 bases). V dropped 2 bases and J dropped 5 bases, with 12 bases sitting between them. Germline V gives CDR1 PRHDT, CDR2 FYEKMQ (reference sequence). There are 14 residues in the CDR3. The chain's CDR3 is CASSLPTGVETQYF. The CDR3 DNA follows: TGTGCCAGCAGCTTACCGACCGGGGTTGAGACCCAGTACTTC.

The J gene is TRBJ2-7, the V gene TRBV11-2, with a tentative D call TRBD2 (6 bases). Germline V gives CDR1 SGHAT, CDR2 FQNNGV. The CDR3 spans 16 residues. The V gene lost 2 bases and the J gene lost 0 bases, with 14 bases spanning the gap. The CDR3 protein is CASSLISGPNSYEQYF. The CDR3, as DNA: TGTGCCAGCAGCTTAATCAGCGGGCCTAACTCCTACGAGCAGTACTTC.

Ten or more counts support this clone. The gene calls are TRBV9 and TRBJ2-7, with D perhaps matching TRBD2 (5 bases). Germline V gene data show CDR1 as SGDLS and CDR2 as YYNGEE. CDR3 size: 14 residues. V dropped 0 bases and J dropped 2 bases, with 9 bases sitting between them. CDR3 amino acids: CASSVAPRAYEQYF. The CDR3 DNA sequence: TGTGCCAGCAGCGTAGCCCCGAGGGCCTACGAGCAGTACTTC.

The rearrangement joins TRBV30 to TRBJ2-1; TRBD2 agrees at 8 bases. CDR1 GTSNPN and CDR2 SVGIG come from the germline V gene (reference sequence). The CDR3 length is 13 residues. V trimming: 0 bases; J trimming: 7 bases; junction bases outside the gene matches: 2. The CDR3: CAWSVASGNEQFF. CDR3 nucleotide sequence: TGTGCCTGGAGTGTGGCTAGCGGGAATGAGCAGTTCTTC.

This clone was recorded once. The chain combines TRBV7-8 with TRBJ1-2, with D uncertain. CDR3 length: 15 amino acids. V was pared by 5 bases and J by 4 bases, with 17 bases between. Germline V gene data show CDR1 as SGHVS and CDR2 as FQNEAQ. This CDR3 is CASSLNVAVVYGYTF. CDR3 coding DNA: TGTGCCAGCAGCCTTAATGTGGCCGTGGTCTATGGCTACACCTTC.

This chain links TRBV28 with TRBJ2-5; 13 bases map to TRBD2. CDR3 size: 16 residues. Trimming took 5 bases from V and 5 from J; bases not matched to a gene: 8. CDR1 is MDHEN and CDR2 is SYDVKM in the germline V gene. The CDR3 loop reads CASSPGLAGPRETQYF. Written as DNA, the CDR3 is TGTGCCAGCAGTCCGGGACTAGCGGGGCCCCGGGAGACCCAGTACTTC.

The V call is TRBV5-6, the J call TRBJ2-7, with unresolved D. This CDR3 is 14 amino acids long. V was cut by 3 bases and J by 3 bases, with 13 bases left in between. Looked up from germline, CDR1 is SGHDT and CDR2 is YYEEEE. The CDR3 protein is CASSSAGTNYEQYF. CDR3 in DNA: TGTGCCAGCAGCTCTGCAGGTACAAACTACGAGCAGTACTTC.

Here the CDR3 reads CASSPDSVNTEAFF. CDR3 sequence (DNA): TGTGCCAGCAGCCCGGACAGCGTGAACACTGAAGCTTTCTTT. This rearrangement joins TRBV11-2 to TRBJ1-1; D might be TRBD1 (6 bases). Germline V CDR1 and CDR2: SGHAT, FQNNGV. Deletions cut 5 bases from V and 0 bases from J, with 10 bases between. This CDR3 is built from 14 residues.

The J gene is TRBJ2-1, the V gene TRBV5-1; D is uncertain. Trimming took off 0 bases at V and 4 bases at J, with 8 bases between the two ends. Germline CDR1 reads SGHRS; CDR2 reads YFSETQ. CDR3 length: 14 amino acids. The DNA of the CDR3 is TGCGCCAGCAGCTTGGCCTCTCAGTACAATGAGCAGTTCTTC. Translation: CASSLASQYNEQFF. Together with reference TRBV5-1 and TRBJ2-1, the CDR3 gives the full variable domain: KAGVTQTPRYLIKTRGQQVTLSCSPISGHRSVSWYQQTPGQGLQFLFEYFSETQRNKGNFPGRFSGRQFSNSRSEMNVSTLELGDSALYLCASSLASQYNEQFFGPGTRLTVL.

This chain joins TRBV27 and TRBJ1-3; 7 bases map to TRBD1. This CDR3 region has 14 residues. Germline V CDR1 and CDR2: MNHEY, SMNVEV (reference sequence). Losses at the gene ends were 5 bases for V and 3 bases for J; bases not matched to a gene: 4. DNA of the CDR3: TGTGCCAGCAGTGACAGGGCCTATGGAAACACCATATATTTT. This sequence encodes CASSDRAYGNTIYF.

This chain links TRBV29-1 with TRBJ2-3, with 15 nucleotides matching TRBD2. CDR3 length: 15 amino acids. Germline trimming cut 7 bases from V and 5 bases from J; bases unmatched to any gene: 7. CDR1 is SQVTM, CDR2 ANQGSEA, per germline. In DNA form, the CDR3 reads TGCAGCGCTAGGACTAGCGGGGGGGACGGAGATACGCAGTATTTT. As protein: CSARTSGGDGDTQYF.

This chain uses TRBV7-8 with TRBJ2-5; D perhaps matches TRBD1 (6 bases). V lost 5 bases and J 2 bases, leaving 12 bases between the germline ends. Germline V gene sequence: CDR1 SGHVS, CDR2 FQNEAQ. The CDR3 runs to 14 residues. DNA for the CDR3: TGTGCCAGCAGCCGAGGGGGAGCACAAGAGACCCAGTACTTC. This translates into CASSRGGAQETQYF.

CDR3 DNA: TGCAGCGTTGAGGACAGGGGGATTCGAAACACCATATATTTT. Its translation is CSVEDRGIRNTIYF. The J gene is TRBJ1-3, the V gene TRBV29-1; 10 nucleotides match TRBD1. The CDR3 is made up of 14 amino acids. V lost 3 bases to trimming and J lost 5 bases; unmatched junction nucleotides: 4. Germline assignment: CDR1 SQVTM and CDR2 ANQGSEA.

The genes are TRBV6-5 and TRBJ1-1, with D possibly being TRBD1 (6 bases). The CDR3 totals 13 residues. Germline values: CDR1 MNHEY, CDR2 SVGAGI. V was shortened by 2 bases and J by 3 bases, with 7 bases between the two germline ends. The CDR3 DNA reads TGTGCCAGCAGTTACAACAGGGACACTGAAGCTTTCTTT. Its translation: CASSYNRDTEAFF.

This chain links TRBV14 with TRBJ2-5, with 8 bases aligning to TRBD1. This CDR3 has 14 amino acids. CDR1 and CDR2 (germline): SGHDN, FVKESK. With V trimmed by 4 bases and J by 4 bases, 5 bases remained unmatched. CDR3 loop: CASSPWTGRETQYF. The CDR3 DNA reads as TGTGCCAGCAGCCCGTGGACAGGGAGAGAGACCCAGTACTTC. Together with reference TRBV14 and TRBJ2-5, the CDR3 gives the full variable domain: EAGVTQFPSHSVIEKGQTVTLRCDPISGHDNLYWYRRVMGKEIKFLLHFVKESKQDESGMPNNRFLAERTGGTYSTLKVQPAELEDSGVYFCASSPWTGRETQYFGPGTRLLVL.

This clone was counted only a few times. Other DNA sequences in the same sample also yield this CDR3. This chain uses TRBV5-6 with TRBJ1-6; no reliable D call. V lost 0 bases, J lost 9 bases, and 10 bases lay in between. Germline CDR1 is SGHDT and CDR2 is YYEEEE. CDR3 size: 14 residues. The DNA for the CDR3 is TGTGCCAGCAGCTTGGGACGGGTTGTTTCACCCCTCCACTTT. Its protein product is CASSLGRVVSPLHF.

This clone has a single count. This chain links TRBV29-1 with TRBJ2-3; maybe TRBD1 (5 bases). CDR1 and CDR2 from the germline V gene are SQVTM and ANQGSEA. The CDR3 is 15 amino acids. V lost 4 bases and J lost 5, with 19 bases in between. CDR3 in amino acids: CSVVSSGAIRDTQYF. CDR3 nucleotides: TGCAGCGTTGTATCGAGTGGGGCTATACGAGATACGCAGTATTTT.

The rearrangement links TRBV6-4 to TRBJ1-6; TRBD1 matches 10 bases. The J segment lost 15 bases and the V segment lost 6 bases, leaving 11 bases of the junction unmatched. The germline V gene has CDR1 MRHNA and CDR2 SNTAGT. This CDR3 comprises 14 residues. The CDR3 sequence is CASSATGTGAILHF. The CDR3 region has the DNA TGTGCCAGCAGCGCCACCGGGACAGGGGCGATCCTCCACTTT.

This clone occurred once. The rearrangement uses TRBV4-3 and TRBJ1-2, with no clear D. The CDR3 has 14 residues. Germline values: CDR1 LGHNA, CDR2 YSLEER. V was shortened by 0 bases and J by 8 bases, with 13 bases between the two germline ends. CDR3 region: CASSQDKPSGGYTF. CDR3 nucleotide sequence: TGCGCCAGCAGCCAAGATAAGCCCAGCGGAGGCTACACCTTC.

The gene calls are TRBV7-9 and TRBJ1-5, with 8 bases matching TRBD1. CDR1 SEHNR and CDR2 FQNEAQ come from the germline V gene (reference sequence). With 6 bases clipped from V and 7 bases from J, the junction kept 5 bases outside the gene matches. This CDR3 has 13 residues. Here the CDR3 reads CASSTGGIQPQHF. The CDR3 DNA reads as TGTGCCAGCAGTACAGGGGGTATCCAGCCCCAGCATTTT. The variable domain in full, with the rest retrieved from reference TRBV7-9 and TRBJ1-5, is DTGVSQNPRHKITKRGQNVTFRCDPISEHNRLYWYRQTLGQGPEFLTYFQNEAQLEKSRLLSDRFSAERPKGSFSTLEIQRTEQGDSAMYLCASSTGGIQPQHFGDGTRLSIL.

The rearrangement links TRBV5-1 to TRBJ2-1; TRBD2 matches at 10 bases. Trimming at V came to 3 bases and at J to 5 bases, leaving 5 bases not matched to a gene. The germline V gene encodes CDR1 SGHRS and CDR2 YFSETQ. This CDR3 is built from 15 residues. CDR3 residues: CASSSSAGGHNEQFF. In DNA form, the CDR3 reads TGCGCCAGCAGCTCCTCAGCGGGGGGGCACAATGAGCAGTTCTTC.

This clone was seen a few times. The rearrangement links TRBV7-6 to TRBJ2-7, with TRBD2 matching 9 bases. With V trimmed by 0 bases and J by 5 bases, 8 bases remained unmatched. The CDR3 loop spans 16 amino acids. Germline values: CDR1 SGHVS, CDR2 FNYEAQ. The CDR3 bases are TGTGCCAGCAGCTTAGCGGGGACTAGCTTCTTCAACGAGCAGTACTTC. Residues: CASSLAGTSFFNEQYF.

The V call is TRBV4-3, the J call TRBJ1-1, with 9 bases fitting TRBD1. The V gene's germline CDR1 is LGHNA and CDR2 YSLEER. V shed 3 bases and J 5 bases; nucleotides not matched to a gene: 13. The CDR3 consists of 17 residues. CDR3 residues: CASSHGQGKPGGTEAFF. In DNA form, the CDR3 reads TGCGCCAGCAGCCATGGACAGGGGAAACCTGGGGGGACTGAAGCTTTCTTT.

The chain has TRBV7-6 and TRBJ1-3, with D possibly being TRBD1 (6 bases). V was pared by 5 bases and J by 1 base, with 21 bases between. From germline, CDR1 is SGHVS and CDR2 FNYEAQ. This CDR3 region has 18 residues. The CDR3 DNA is TGTGCCAGCAGCGTTAGAGATGCCAAACAGGGATCTGGAAACACCATATATTTT. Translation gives CASSVRDAKQGSGNTIYF.

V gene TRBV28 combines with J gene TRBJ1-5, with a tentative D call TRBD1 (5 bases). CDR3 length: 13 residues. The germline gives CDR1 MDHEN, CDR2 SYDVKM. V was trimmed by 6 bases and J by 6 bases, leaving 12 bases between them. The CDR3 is CASRSRAGQPQHF. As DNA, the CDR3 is TGTGCCAGCAGGAGCAGGGCCGGTCAGCCCCAGCATTTT.

CDR3 DNA sequence: TGTGCCGGAGGCGAAGGTCTGTCCGAGCAGTACTTC. This gives the protein CAGGEGLSEQYF. The chain is built from TRBV2 and TRBJ2-7; a possible D gene is TRBD2 (5 bases). The CDR3 is 12 amino acids. Germline V gives CDR1 SNHLY, CDR2 FYNNEI. V lost 11 bases, J lost 6 bases, and 17 bases lay in between.

The CDR3 here is CASSMGTSGGANEQFF. In DNA form, the CDR3 reads TGTGCCAGTAGTATGGGCACTAGCGGGGGGGCGAATGAGCAGTTCTTC. The chain combines TRBV19 with TRBJ2-1; TRBD2 aligns across 13 bases. The germline CDR1 and CDR2 sequences are LNHDA and SQIVND (reference sequence). The CDR3 covers 16 residues. V shed 3 bases and J 7 bases; nucleotides not matched to a gene: 6.

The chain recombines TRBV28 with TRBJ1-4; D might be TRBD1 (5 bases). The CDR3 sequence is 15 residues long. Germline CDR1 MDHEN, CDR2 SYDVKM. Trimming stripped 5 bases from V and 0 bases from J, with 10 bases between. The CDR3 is CASSPQGATNEKLFF. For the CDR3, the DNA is TGTGCCAGCAGTCCGCAAGGGGCAACTAATGAAAAACTGTTTTTT.

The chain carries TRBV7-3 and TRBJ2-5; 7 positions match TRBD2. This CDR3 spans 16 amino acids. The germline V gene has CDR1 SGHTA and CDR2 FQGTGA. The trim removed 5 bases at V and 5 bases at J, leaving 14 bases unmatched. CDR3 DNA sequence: TGTGCCAGCAGCCCCATTGGAGCGGGGATGGGGGAGACCCAGTACTTC. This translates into CASSPIGAGMGETQYF.

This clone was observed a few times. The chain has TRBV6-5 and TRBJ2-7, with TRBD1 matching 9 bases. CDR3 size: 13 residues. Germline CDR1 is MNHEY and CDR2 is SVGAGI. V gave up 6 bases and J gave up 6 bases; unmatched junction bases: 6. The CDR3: CASRNRDRVEQYF. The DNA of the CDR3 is TGTGCCAGCAGGAACCGGGACAGGGTCGAGCAGTACTTC.

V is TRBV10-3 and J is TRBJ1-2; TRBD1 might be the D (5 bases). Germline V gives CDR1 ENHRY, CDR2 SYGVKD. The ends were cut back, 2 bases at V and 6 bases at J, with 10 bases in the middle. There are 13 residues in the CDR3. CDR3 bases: TGTGCCATCAGTGAGGGGGCGAGAAATGGCTACACCTTC. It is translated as CAISEGARNGYTF.

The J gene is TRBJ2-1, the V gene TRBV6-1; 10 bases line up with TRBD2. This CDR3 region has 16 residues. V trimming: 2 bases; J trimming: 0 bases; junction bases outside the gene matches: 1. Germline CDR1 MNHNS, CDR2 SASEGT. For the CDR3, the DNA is TGTGCCAGCAGTGAACAGCGGGGGGGCTCCTACAATGAGCAGTTCTTC. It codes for CASSEQRGGSYNEQFF.